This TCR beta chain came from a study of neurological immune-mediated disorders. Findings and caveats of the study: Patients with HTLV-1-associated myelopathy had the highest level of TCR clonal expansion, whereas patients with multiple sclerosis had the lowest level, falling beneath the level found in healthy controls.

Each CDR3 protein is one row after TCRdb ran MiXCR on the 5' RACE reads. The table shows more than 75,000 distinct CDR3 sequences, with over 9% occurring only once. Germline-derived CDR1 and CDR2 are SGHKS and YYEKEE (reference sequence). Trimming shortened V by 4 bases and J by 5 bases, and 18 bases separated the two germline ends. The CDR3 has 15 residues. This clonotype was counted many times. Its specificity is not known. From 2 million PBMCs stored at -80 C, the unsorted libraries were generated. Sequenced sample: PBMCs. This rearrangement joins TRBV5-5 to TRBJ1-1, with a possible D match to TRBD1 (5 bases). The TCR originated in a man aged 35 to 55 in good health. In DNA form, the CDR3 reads TGTGCCAGCAGCCCCCTGTCGCAGGGAGGGACTGAAGCTTTCTTT. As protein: CASSPLSQGGTEAFF.